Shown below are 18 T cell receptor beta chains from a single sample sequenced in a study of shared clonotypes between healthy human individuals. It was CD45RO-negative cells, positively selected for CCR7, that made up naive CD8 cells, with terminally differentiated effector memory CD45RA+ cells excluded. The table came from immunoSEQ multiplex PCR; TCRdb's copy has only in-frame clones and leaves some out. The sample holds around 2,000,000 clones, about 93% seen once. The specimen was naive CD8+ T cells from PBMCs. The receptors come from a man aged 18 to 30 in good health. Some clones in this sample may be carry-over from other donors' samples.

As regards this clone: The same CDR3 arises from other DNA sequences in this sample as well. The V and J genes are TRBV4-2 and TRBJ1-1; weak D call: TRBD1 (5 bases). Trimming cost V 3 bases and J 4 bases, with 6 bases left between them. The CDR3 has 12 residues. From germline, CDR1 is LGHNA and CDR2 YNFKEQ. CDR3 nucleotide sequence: TGTGCCAGCAGCCAGGGGACCACTGAAGCTTTCTTT. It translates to CASSQGTTEAFF.

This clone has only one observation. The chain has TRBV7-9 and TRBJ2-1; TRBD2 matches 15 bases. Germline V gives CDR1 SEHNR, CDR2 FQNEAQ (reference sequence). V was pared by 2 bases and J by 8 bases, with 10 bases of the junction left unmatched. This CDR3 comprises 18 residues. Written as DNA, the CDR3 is TGTGCCAGCAGCTTAAGTGGACTAGCGGGAGGGCCAAGGGATGAGCAGTTCTTC. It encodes CASSLSGLAGGPRDEQFF.

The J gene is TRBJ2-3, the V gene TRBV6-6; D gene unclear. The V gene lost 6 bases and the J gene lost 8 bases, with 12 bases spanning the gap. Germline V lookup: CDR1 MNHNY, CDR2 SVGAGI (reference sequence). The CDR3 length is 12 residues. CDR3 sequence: CASSANSGTQYF. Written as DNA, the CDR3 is TGTGCCAGCAGCGCTAATTCTGGTACGCAGTATTTT.

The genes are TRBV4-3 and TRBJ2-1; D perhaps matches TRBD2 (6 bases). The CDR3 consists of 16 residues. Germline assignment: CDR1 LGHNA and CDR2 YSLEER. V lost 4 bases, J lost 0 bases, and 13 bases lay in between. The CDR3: CASSPLHGSSYNEQFF. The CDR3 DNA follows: TGCGCCAGCAGCCCCCTCCACGGGAGCTCCTACAATGAGCAGTTCTTC.

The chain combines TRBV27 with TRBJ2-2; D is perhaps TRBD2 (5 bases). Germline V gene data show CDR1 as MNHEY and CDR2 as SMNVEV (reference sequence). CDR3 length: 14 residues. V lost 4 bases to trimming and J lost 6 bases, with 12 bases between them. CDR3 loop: CASSSGIGPGELFF. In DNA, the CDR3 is TGTGCCAGCAGTTCGGGGATTGGTCCCGGGGAGCTGTTTTTT.

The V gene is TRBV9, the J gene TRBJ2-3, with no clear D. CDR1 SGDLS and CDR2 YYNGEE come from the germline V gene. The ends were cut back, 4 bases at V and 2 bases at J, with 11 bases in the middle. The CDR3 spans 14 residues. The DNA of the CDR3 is TGTGCCAGCAGCCCTGGACCTTTCACAGATACGCAGTATTTT. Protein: CASSPGPFTDTQYF.

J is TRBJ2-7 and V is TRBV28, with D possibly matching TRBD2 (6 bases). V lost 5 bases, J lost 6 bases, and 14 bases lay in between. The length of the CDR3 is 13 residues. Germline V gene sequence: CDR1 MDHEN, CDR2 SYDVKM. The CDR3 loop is CASSQRLVREQYF. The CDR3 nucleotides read TGTGCCAGCAGTCAAAGACTAGTCCGCGAGCAGTACTTC.

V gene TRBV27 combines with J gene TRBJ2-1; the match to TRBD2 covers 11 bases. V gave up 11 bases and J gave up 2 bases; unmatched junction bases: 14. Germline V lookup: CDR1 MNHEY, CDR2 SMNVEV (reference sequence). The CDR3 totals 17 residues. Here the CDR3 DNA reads TGTGCCTCCGACCGGGCTAGCGGGAGGCGCACCTACAATGAGCAGTTCTTC. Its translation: CASDRASGRRTYNEQFF.

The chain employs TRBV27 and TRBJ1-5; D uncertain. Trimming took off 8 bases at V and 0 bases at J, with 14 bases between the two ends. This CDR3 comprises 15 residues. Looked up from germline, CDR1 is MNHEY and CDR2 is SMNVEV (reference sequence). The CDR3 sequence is CASLSSGYSNQPQHF. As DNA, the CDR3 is TGTGCCAGCTTATCATCGGGTTATAGCAATCAGCCCCAGCATTTT.

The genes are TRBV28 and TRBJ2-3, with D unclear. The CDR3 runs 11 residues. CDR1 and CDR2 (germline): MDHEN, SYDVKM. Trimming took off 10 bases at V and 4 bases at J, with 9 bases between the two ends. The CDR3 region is CAILHADTQYF. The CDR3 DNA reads TGTGCCATCCTACATGCAGATACGCAGTATTTT.

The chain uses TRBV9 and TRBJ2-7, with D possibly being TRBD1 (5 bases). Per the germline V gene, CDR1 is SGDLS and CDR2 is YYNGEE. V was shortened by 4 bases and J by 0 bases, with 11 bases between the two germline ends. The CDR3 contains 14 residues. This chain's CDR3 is CASSPWTSSYEQYF. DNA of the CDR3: TGTGCCAGCAGCCCCTGGACAAGCTCCTACGAGCAGTACTTC.

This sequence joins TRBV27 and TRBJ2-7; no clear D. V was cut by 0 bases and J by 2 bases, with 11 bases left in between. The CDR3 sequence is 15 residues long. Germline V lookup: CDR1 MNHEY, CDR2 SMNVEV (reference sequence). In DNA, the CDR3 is TGTGCCAGCAGTTTATCAACCCCCCACCCCTACGAGCAGTACTTC. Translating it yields CASSLSTPHPYEQYF.

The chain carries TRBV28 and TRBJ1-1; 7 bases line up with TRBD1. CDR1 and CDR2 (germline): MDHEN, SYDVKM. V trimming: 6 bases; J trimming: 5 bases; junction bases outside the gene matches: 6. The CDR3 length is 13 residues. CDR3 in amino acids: CASRRHRGTEAFF. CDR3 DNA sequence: TGTGCCAGCAGGCGTCACAGGGGAACTGAAGCTTTCTTT. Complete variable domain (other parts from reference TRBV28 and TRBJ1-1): DVKVTQSSRYLVKRTGEKVFLECVQDMDHENMFWYRQDPGLGLRLIYFSYDVKMKEKGDIPEGYSVSREKKERFSLILESASTNQTSMYLCASRRHRGTEAFFGQGTRLTVV.

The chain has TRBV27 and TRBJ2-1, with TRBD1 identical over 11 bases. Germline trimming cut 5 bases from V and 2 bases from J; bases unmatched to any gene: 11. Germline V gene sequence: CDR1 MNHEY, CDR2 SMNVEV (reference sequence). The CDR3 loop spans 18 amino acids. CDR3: CASSQKSGTGGAYNEQFF. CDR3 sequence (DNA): TGTGCCAGCAGTCAAAAATCCGGGACAGGGGGTGCCTACAATGAGCAGTTCTTC.

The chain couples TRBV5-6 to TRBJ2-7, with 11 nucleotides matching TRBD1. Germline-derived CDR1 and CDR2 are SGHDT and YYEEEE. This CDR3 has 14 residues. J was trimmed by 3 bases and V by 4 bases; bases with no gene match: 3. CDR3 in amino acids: CASSPDRGLYEQYF. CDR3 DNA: TGTGCCAGCAGCCCGGACAGGGGGCTCTACGAGCAGTACTTC.

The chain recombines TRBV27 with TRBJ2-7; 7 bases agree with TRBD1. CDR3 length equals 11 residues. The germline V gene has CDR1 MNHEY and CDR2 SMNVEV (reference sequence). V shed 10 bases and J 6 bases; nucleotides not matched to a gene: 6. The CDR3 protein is CATIEGAEQYF. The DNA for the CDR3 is TGTGCCACCATCGAGGGGGCCGAGCAGTACTTC.

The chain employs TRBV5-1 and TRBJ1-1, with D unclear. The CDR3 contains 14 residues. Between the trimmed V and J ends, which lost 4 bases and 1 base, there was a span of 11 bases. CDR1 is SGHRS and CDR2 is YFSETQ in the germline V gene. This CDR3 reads CASSAMGANTEAFF. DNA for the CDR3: TGCGCCAGCAGCGCAATGGGAGCGAACACTGAAGCTTTCTTT.

The CDR3 DNA reads TGTGCCAGTAGTTTCCATGACAGAAGCGAAAAACTGTTTTTT. This gives the protein CASSFHDRSEKLFF. The chain joins TRBV19 to TRBJ1-4, with D perhaps matching TRBD1 (5 bases). V was pared by 5 bases and J by 8 bases, with 15 bases between. The CDR3 totals 14 residues. From germline, CDR1 is LNHDA and CDR2 SQIVND (reference sequence).